Shown below are 10 T cell receptor beta chains from a single sample sequenced in a study of cytomegalovirus exposure and HLA in healthy donors. 13 Jbeta primers and 60 Vbeta primers were used for the PCR. Produced via immunoSEQ multiplex PCR; TCRdb's table is partial and in-frame only. This sample has over 130,000 clones, with over 65% found just once. The sequenced sample was PBMCs. Receptors were obtained from a male donor in good health and CMV-seronegative.

CDR3 amino acids: CASSLVHPSTEAFF. CDR3 in DNA: TGTGCCAGCAGCTTAGTTCACCCGAGCACTGAAGCTTTCTTT. The chain employs TRBV7-9 and TRBJ1-1, with D hard to call. This CDR3 is built from 14 residues. Trimming took 1 base from V and 4 from J, leaving 10 bases between them. Germline CDR1 reads SEHNR; CDR2 reads FQNEAQ (reference sequence). The entire variable domain, with the rest obtained from reference TRBV7-9 and TRBJ1-1, is as follows: DTGVSQNPRHKITKRGQNVTFRCDPISEHNRLYWYRQTLGQGPEFLTYFQNEAQLEKSRLLSDRFSAERPKGSFSTLEIQRTEQGDSAMYLCASSLVHPSTEAFFGQGTRLTVV.

This chain uses TRBV7-8 with TRBJ1-2; the match to TRBD1 covers 9 bases. V shed 6 bases and J 5 bases; nucleotides not matched to a gene: 10. There are 15 residues in the CDR3. Looked up from germline, CDR1 is SGHVS and CDR2 is FQNEAQ. The CDR3 sequence: CASRKTGGLPYGYTF. The CDR3 DNA follows: TGTGCCAGCAGAAAGACAGGGGGACTTCCGTATGGCTACACCTTC.

The gene calls are TRBV13 and TRBJ2-7, with 12 bases aligning to TRBD2. The J call may be in error: the DNA end matches TRBJ2-1 better. Germline-derived CDR1 and CDR2 are PRHDT and FYEKMQ (reference sequence). CDR3 length equals 16 residues. The CDR3 DNA follows: TGTGCCAGCAGCTACGACCCCGGGACTAGCGGGAATGAGCAGTTCTTC. Translation: CASSYDPGTSGNEQFF.

J is TRBJ1-2 and V is TRBV4-3; unclear D gene. The CDR3 has 15 amino acids. Per germline, CDR1 LGHNA and CDR2 YSLEER. V shed 0 bases and J shed 4 bases, with 12 bases lying between them. CDR3 amino acids: CASSQDRGAFYGYTF. The CDR3 DNA follows: TGCGCCAGCAGCCAAGATCGGGGAGCCTTCTATGGCTACACCTTC.

This clone appeared once. The genes are TRBV2 and TRBJ1-2; a weak D match, TRBD1 (5 bases). The CDR3 is 12 residues long. CDR1 and CDR2 from the germline V gene are SNHLY and FYNNEI. The V gene lost 5 bases and the J gene lost 8 bases, with 12 bases spanning the gap. The DNA of the CDR3 is TGTGCCAGCAGTCCCCAGGGTAACGGCTACACCTTC. Translated: CASSPQGNGYTF.

The rearrangement uses TRBV5-1 and TRBJ2-7; tentative D call: TRBD1 (5 bases). TRBJ2-5 explains the end of the DNA better; the J call may be wrong. The germline V gene encodes CDR1 SGHRS and CDR2 YFSETQ. CDR3 length equals 13 residues. CDR3 sequence: CASSSGMGETQYF. The CDR3, as DNA: TGCGCCAGCAGCTCAGGGATGGGCGAGACCCAGTACTTC.

V is TRBV30 and J is TRBJ2-5, with 8 bases lining up with TRBD2. The CDR3 contains 13 residues. Germline V gene data show CDR1 as GTSNPN and CDR2 as SVGIG (reference sequence). Trimming cost V 6 bases and J 5 bases; bases outside gene matches: 8. CDR3 in DNA: TGTGCCTGCGGGTTAGCGGGACGGGAGACCCAGTACTTC. Protein sequence: CACGLAGRETQYF.

The V and J genes are TRBV7-8 and TRBJ2-2; 10 bases map to TRBD1. The CDR3 has 16 amino acids. The germline CDR1 and CDR2 sequences are SGHVS and FQNEAQ. The J segment lost 9 bases and the V segment lost 5 bases, leaving 12 bases of the junction unmatched. The CDR3 loop is CASSVPRDRGDRELFF. Written as DNA, the CDR3 is TGTGCCAGCAGCGTGCCTCGGGACAGGGGTGATCGGGAGCTGTTTTTT.

The chain combines TRBV9 with TRBJ1-1; D is uncertain. The CDR3 runs to 13 residues. V lost 0 bases and J 4 bases, leaving 7 bases between the germline ends. Germline assignment: CDR1 SGDLS and CDR2 YYNGEE. CDR3 nucleotide sequence: TGTGCCAGCAGCGTAGCTACTAGCACTGAAGCTTTCTTT. Translation gives CASSVATSTEAFF.

The V gene is TRBV10-3, the J gene TRBJ2-2, with 10 positions matching TRBD1. CDR1 is ENHRY, CDR2 SYGVKD, per germline. The V segment lost 10 bases and the J segment 3 bases; nucleotides outside the gene matches: 5. The CDR3 has 14 amino acids. This chain's CDR3 is CANRQGADTGELFF. The CDR3 bases are TGTGCCAACAGACAGGGGGCTGACACCGGGGAGCTGTTTTTT.